These 15 T cell receptor beta chains were all obtained from the same sample, sequenced in a study of T-cell memory formation after mild COVID-19. TCRdb reprocessed the 5' RACE reads via MiXCR and lists one record per CDR3 protein. The sample has roughly 110,000 distinct CDR3 sequences, around 15% seen once. The specimen sequenced was PBMCs or a T cell subset sorted from them (not recorded which). These receptors were collected from a man between 18 and 35 years old who had mild COVID-19 (a few samples of this study predate the infection). Cell type and time point are not known.

This clonotype occurred a few times. The CDR3 reads CASSRMARRNEQFF. The CDR3 nucleotides are TGTGCCAGCAGCCGAATGGCTAGACGGAATGAGCAGTTCTTC. This rearrangement joins TRBV14 to TRBJ2-1; no firm D call. V was trimmed by 4 bases and J by 7 bases, leaving 14 bases between them. The germline gives CDR1 SGHDN, CDR2 FVKESK. The CDR3 spans 14 residues.

This clonotype has more than one count but fewer than ten. The genes are TRBV4-3 and TRBJ2-1; 13 nucleotides line up with TRBD2. V trimming: 4 bases; J trimming: 7 bases; junction bases outside the gene matches: 7. This CDR3 has 16 amino acids. The germline V gene encodes CDR1 LGHNA and CDR2 YSLEER. The CDR3 region is CASSPRLAGGGNEQFF. CDR3 DNA sequence: TGCGCCAGCAGCCCACGACTAGCGGGGGGCGGGAATGAGCAGTTCTTC.

The gene calls are TRBV11-2 and TRBJ2-7, with TRBD2 matching 7 bases. From germline, CDR1 is SGHAT and CDR2 FQNNGV. J was trimmed by 6 bases and V by 0 bases; bases with no gene match: 8. The CDR3 is made up of 15 amino acids. The CDR3 DNA reads as TGTGCCAGCAGCTTAGATGTCAGCGGGGCTGGCGAGCAGTACTTC. Protein product: CASSLDVSGAGEQYF.

This clonotype was observed a handful of times. The chain joins TRBV5-6 to TRBJ2-3; 12 bases are shared with TRBD2. With V trimmed by 2 bases and J by 0 bases, 10 bases remained unmatched. The germline CDR1 and CDR2 sequences are SGHDT and YYEEEE. CDR3 length: 19 amino acids. The CDR3 loop reads CASSFSTSGGLISTDTQYF. The CDR3 nucleotides are TGTGCCAGCAGCTTTTCGACTAGCGGGGGCCTAATAAGCACAGATACGCAGTATTTT.

This clonotype was counted ten times or more. The rearrangement joins TRBV4-2 to TRBJ2-1, with D possibly TRBD2 on 6 matching bases. Germline lookup yields CDR1 LGHNA and CDR2 YNFKEQ. The CDR3 is made up of 13 amino acids. Between the trimmed V and J ends, which lost 1 base and 5 bases, there was a span of 6 bases. The CDR3 is CASSQAGDNEQFF. DNA for the CDR3: TGTGCCAGCAGCCAAGCGGGGGACAATGAGCAGTTCTTC.

This clonotype appeared many times. The CDR3 DNA sequence: TGTGCCAGCAGCTTAAGTGGGGGGCTCCAAGAGACCCAGTACTTC. Protein sequence: CASSLSGGLQETQYF. This chain links TRBV7-3 with TRBJ2-5; D possibly matches TRBD1 or TRBD2 (6 bases each). V dropped 1 base and J dropped 1 base, with 10 bases sitting between them. Germline CDR1 and CDR2: SGHTA and FQGTGA. The CDR3 runs 15 residues.

This clonotype was detected ten times or more. The rearrangement joins TRBV10-3 to TRBJ1-1, with D perhaps matching TRBD1 (6 bases). The CDR3 extends over 14 amino acids. Trimming shortened V by 8 bases and J by 1 base, and 14 bases separated the two germline ends. CDR1 is ENHRY and CDR2 is SYGVKD in the germline V gene. CDR3 sequence reads: CAIWDRTANTEAFF. The CDR3 bases are TGTGCCATCTGGGATCGGACAGCGAACACTGAAGCTTTCTTT.

V usage is TRBV20-1 and J usage is TRBJ1-1, with D possibly being TRBD1 (6 bases). Trimming took 2 bases from V and 4 from J, leaving 14 bases between them. This CDR3 region has 14 residues. Germline CDR1 is DFQATT and CDR2 is SNEGSKA (reference sequence). The CDR3, as DNA: TGCAGTGCTAGAATGGGACACCTCCTCACTGAAGCTTTCTTT. Protein product: CSARMGHLLTEAFF.

This clonotype was counted a few times. The gene calls are TRBV7-6 and TRBJ1-1; unclear D gene. There are 14 residues in the CDR3. The germline gives CDR1 SGHVS, CDR2 FNYEAQ. The germline V and J ends were trimmed by 4 bases and 4 bases, with 13 bases remaining between them. CDR3 in amino acids: CASSSLGILTEAFF. The CDR3 DNA reads TGTGCCAGCAGCTCCCTAGGGATTCTCACTGAAGCTTTCTTT.

This clonotype was observed a few times. The chain uses TRBV5-6 and TRBJ2-1; D assignment may be TRBD1 or TRBD2 (5 bases each). The CDR3 runs to 11 residues. V lost 9 bases and J 6 bases, leaving 10 bases between the germline ends. Germline-derived CDR1 and CDR2 are SGHDT and YYEEEE. As DNA, the CDR3 is TGTGCCACCGACAGCGGCAATGAGCAGTTCTTC. It yields the protein CATDSGNEQFF.

The sample holds a few counts of this clonotype. This chain joins TRBV5-5 and TRBJ1-1; D is undetermined. V lost 0 bases and J lost 3, with 9 bases in between. The CDR3 totals 14 residues. CDR1 is SGHKS, CDR2 YYEKEE, per germline (reference sequence). The CDR3 DNA follows: TGTGCCAGCAGCTTGGGTCTCAAGGACACTGAAGCTTTCTTT. Encoded protein: CASSLGLKDTEAFF.

This clonotype was counted only a few times. The rearrangement links TRBV5-1 to TRBJ2-1; a possible D gene is TRBD1 (6 bases). CDR3 length equals 13 residues. Trimming cost V 2 bases and J 7 bases, with 10 bases left between them. Germline-derived CDR1 and CDR2 are SGHRS and YFSETQ. CDR3 DNA: TGCGCCAGCAGCTTACGGACAGCAAATGAGCAGTTCTTC. As protein: CASSLRTANEQFF.

In this sample, this clonotype turned up a few times. V gene TRBV9 combines with J gene TRBJ1-1; 9 bases align to TRBD1. This CDR3 is built from 16 residues. Germline V gives CDR1 SGDLS, CDR2 YYNGEE. Trimming took 7 bases from V and 1 from J; bases not matched to a gene: 11. The CDR3 region is CASSLRPDRGNTEAFF. CDR3 nucleotides: TGTGCCAGCTCCCTAAGGCCGGACAGGGGGAACACTGAAGCTTTCTTT.

This clonotype showed up just a few times. The V and J genes are TRBV6-5 and TRBJ2-1; 12 positions match TRBD1. V gave up 5 bases and J gave up 6 bases; unmatched junction bases: 8. CDR3 length: 16 residues. Germline loops: CDR1 MNHEY, CDR2 SVGAGI. CDR3 residues: CASSPPGTGGFNEQFF. In nucleotides, the CDR3 is TGTGCCAGCAGTCCTCCCGGGACAGGGGGCTTCAATGAGCAGTTCTTC.

This clonotype was seen more than once but under ten times. This chain links TRBV5-6 with TRBJ2-1, with D perhaps matching TRBD2 (5 bases). From germline, CDR1 is SGHDT and CDR2 YYEEEE. V dropped 3 bases and J dropped 7 bases, with 17 bases sitting between them. The CDR3 spans 15 residues. The CDR3 sequence: CASSSRGSTHNEQFF. Here the CDR3 DNA reads TGTGCCAGCAGCTCTCGGGGTTCCACACATAATGAGCAGTTCTTC.